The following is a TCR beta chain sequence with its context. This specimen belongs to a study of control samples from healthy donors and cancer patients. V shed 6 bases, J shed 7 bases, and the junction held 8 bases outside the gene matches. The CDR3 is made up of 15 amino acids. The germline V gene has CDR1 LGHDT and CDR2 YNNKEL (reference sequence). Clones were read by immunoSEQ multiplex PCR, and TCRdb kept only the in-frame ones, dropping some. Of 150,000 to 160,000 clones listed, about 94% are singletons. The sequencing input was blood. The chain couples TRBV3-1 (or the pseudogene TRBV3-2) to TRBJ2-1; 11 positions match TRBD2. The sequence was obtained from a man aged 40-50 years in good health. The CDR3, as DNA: TGTGCCAGCAGACTTAGCGGGGGGGCGGGTAATGAGCAGTTCTTC. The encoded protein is CASRLSGGAGNEQFF.